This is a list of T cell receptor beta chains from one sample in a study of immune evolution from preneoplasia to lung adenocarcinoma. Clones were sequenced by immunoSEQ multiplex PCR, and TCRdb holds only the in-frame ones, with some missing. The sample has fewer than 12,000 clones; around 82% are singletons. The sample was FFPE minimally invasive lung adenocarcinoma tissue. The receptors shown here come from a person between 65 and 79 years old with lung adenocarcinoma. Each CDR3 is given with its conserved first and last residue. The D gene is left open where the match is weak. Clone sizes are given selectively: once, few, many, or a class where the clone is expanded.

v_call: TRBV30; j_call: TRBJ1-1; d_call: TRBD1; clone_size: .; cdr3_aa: CAWSGQGMMAFF; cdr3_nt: TGTGCCTGGAGTGGACAGGGGATGATGGCTTTCTTT
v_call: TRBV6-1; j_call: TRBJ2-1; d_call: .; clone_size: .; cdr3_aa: CASSPEREQFF; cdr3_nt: TGTGCCAGCAGTCCCGAGAGGGAGCAGTTCTTC
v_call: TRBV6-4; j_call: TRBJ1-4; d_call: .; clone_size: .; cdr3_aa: CASSPEINEKLFF; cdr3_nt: TGTGCCAGCAGTCCTGAGATTAATGAAAAACTGTTTTTT
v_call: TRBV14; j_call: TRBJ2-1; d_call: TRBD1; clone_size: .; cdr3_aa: CASSYNRGEQFF; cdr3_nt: TGTGCCAGCAGCTATAACAGGGGTGAGCAGTTCTTC
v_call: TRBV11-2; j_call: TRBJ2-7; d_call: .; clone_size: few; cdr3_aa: CASSLDPGSYEQYF; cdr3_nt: TGTGCCAGCAGCTTAGATCCAGGGAGCTACGAGCAGTACTTC
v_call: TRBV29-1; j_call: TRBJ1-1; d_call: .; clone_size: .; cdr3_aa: CSAVEGNTEAFF; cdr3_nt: TGCAGCGCCGTGGAGGGAAACACTGAAGCTTTCTTT
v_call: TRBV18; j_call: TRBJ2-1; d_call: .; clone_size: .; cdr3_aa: CASSPRTEYNEQFF; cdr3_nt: TGTGCCAGCTCACCACGAACTGAATACAATGAGCAGTTCTTC
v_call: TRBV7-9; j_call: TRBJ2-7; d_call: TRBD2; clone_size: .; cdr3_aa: CASSLAAGRAYEQYF; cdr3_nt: TGTGCCAGCAGCTTAGCGGCGGGGAGGGCCTACGAGCAGTACTTC
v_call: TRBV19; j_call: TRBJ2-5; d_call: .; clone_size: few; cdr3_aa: CASSRSAEETQYF; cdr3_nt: TGTGCCAGTTCGAGGAGTGCAGAAGAGACCCAGTACTTC
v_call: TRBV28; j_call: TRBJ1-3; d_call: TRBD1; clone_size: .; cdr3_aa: CASSPTGGRDTIYF; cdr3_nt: TGTGCCAGCAGCCCGACAGGGGGCCGGGACACCATATATTTT
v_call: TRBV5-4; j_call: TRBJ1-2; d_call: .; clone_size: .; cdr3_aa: CASSLSNYGYTF; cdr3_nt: TGTGCCAGCAGCTTGTCCAACTATGGCTACACCTTC
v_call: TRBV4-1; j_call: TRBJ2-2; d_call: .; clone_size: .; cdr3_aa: CASSQGRANTGELFF; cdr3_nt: TGCGCCAGCAGCCAAGGACGGGCGAACACCGGGGAGCTGTTTTTT
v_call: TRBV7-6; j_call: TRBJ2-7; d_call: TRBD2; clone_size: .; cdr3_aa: CASSPWTSGTSSYEQYF; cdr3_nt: TGTGCCAGCAGCCCTTGGACTAGCGGGACCAGCTCCTACGAGCAGTACTTC
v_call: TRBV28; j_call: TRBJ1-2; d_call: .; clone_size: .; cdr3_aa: CASSFRTSYTF; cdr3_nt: TGTGCCAGCAGTTTTCGGACAAGCTACACCTTC
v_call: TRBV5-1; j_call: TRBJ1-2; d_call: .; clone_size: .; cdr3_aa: CASRHTRSDGYTF; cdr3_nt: TGCGCCAGCAGACACACACGGTCCGATGGCTACACCTTC
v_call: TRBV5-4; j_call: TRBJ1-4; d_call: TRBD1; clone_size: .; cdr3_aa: CASGRTGAEDEKLFF; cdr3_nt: TGTGCCAGCGGAAGGACAGGGGCGGAAGATGAAAAACTGTTTTTT
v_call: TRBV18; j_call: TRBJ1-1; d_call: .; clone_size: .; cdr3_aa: CASSPAALGTFF; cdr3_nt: TGTGCCAGCTCACCGGCCGCCCTCGGGACTTTCTTT
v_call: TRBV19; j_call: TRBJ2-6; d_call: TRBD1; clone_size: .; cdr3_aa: CASSIATGGTGANVLTF; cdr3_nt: TGTGCCAGTAGTATAGCGACAGGGGGTACTGGGGCCAACGTCCTGACTTTC
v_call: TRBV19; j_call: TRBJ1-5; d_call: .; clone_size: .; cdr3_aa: CASSIAGGRNSNQPQHF; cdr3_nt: TGTGCCAGTAGTATAGCCGGGGGACGGAATAGCAATCAGCCCCAGCATTTT
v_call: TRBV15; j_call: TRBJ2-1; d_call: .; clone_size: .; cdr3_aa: CATSRGLNEQFF; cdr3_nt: TGTGCCACCAGCAGAGGACTAAATGAGCAGTTCTTC
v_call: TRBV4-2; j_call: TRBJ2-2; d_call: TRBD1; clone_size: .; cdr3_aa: CASSLGTGDTGELFF; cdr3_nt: TGTGCCAGCAGCCTAGGGACAGGGGACACCGGGGAGCTGTTTTTT
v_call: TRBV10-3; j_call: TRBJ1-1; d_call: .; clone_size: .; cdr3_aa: CAIASGTVNTEAFF; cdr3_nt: TGTGCCATCGCCTCCGGGACGGTGAACACTGAAGCTTTCTTT
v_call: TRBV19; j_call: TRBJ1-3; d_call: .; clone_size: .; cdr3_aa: CASSPTLGRRSGNTIYF; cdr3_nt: TGTGCCAGTAGTCCGACCCTCGGACGGCGCTCTGGAAACACCATATATTTT
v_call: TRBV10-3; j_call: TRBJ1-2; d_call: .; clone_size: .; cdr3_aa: CAISESGQYDGYTF; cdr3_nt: TGTGCCATCAGTGAGTCGGGGCAGTATGATGGCTACACCTTC
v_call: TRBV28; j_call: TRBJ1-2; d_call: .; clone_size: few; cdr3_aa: CASRSFSGGRGAWGGYTF; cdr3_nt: TGTGCCAGCAGGTCCTTTAGCGGTGGGAGGGGCGCATGGGGTGGCTACACCTTC
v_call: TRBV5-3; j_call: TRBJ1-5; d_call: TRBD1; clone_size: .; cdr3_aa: CARSLEGQGPDSNQPQHF; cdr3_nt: TGTGCCAGAAGCTTGGAGGGACAGGGGCCAGATAGCAATCAGCCCCAGCATTTT
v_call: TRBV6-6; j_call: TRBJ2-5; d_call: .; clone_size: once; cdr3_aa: CASRLGQNQETQYF; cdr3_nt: TGTGCCAGCAGACTCGGACAGAACCAAGAGACCCAGTACTTC
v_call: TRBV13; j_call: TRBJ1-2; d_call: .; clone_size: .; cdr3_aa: CASSQTLYGYTF; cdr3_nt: TGTGCCAGCAGCCAAACGCTCTATGGCTACACCTTC
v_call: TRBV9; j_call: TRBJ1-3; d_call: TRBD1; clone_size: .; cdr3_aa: CATLKQGASGNTIYF; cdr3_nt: TGTGCCACCCTTAAACAGGGGGCCTCTGGAAACACCATATATTTT
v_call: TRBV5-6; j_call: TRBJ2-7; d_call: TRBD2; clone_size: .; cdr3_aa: CASSTSNGLAGVNEQYF; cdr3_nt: TGTGCCAGCAGCACCTCCAATGGGCTAGCGGGGGTAAACGAGCAGTACTTC
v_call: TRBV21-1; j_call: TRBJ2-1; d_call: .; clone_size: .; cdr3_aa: CASSKDLPSGDHYNEQFF; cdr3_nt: TGTGCCAGCAGCAAAGATTTGCCTAGCGGGGACCACTACAATGAGCAGTTCTTC
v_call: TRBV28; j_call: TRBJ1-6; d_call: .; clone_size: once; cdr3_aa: CASNKAPSPLHF; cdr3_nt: TGTGCCAGCAATAAGGCCCCTTCACCCCTCCACTTT
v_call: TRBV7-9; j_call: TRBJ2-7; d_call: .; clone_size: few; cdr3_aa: CASSSVWAGESYEQYF; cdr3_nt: TGTGCCAGCAGCTCCGTTTGGGCAGGCGAAAGCTACGAGCAGTACTTC
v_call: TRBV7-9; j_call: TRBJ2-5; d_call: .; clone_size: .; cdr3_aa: CASSREGGQFQETQYF; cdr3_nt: TGTGCCAGCTCACGAGAGGGCGGACAGTTCCAAGAGACCCAGTACTTC
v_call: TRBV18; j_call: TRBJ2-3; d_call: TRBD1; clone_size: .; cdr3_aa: CASSGRRGLEVTQYF; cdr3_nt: TGTGCCAGCTCAGGGAGAAGGGGGCTTGAAGTAACGCAGTATTTT
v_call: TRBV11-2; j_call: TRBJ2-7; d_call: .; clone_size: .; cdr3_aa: CASSLIYEQYF; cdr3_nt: TGTGCCAGCAGCCTTATCTACGAGCAGTACTTC
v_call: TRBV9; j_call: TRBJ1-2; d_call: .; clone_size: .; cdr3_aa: CASSSGLGYGYTF; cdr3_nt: TGTGCCAGCAGCTCAGGGTTGGGGTATGGCTACACCTTC
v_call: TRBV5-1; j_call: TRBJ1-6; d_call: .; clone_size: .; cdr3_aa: CASSTGTINSPLHF; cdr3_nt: TGCGCCAGCAGCACCGGGACAATTAATTCACCCCTCCACTTT
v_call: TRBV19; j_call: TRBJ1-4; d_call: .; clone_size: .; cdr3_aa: CASSISGIGEKLFF; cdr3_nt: TGTGCCAGTAGTATATCCGGGATTGGTGAAAAACTGTTTTTT
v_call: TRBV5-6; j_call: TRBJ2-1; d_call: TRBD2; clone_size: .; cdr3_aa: CASSLRASGSSYNEQFF; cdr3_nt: TGTGCCAGCAGCTTGCGGGCTAGCGGGAGCTCCTACAATGAGCAGTTCTTC
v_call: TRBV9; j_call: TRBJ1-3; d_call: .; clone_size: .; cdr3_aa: CASRAGAGNTIYF; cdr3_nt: TGTGCCAGCAGAGCAGGAGCTGGAAACACCATATATTTT
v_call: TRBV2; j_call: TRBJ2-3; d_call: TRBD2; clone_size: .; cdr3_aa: CASSDGLAGVGDTQYF; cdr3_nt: TGTGCCAGCAGTGACGGGCTAGCGGGGGTGGGAGATACGCAGTATTTT
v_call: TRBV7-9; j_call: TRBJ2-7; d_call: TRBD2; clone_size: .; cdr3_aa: CASSSGTSSYEQYF; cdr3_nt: TGTGCCAGCAGCTCCGGGACTAGCTCCTACGAGCAGTACTTC
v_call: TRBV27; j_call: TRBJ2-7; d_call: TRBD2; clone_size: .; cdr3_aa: CASSLRTSGSLYEQYF; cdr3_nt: TGTGCCAGCAGTTTGCGGACTAGCGGGAGTTTATACGAGCAGTACTTC
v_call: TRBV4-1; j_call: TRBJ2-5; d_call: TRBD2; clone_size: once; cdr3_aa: CASSQSERGGSETQYF; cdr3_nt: TGCGCCAGCAGCCAATCGGAGCGGGGGGGCTCGGAGACCCAGTACTTC
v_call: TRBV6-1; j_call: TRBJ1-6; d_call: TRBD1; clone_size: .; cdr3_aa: CASSRDRGSPLHF; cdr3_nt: TGTGCCAGCAGCCGGGACAGGGGGTCACCCCTCCACTTT
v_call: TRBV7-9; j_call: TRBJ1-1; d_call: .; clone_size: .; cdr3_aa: CASTYEGTEAFF; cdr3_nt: TGTGCCAGCACCTACGAGGGCACTGAAGCTTTCTTT
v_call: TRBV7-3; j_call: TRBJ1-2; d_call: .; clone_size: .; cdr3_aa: CASSSTTGPDYGYTF; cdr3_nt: TGTGCCAGCAGCTCGACCACAGGGCCTGACTATGGCTACACCTTC
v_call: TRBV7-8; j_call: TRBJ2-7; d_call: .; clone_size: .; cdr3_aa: CASSLAPGQSYEQYF; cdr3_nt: TGTGCCAGCAGCTTAGCCCCGGGACAATCCTACGAGCAGTACTTC
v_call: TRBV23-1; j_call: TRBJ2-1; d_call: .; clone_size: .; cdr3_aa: CASSQGCSYNEQFF; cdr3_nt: TGCGCCAGCAGTCAAGGGTGCTCCTACAATGAGCAGTTCTTC
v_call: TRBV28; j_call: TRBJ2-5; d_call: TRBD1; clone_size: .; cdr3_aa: CASSSGGKETQYF; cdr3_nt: TGTGCCAGCAGCTCAGGGGGTAAAGAGACCCAGTACTTC
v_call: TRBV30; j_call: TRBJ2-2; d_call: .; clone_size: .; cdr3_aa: CAWSVWNTGELFF; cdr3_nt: TGTGCCTGGAGTGTATGGAACACCGGGGAGCTGTTTTTT
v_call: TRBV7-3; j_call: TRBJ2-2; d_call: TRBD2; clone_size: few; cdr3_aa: CASSFGLAGNTGELFF; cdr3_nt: TGTGCCAGCAGCTTCGGGCTAGCGGGGAACACCGGGGAGCTGTTTTTT
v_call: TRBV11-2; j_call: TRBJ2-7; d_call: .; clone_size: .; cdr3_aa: CASSPRGGPNEQYF; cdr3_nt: TGTGCCAGCAGCCCTCGTGGGGGACCGAACGAGCAGTACTTC
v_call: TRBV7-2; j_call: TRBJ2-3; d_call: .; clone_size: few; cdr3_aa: CASSLSQGNPSTDTQYF; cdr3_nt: TGTGCCAGCAGCCTATCACAGGGCAATCCTAGCACAGATACGCAGTATTTT
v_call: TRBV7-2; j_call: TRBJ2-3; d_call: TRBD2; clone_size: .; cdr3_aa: CASAGGGTDTQYF; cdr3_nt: TGTGCCAGCGCTGGGGGGGGGACAGATACGCAGTATTTT
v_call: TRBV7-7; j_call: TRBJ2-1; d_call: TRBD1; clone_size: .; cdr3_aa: CASSLDRVSAEQFF; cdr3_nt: TGTGCTAGCAGCTTAGACAGGGTTTCGGCTGAGCAGTTCTTC
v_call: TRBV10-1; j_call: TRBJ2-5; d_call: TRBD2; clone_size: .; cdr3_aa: CASSRGGAEETQYF; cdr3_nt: TGCGCCAGCTCCCGCGGGGGGGCCGAAGAGACCCAGTACTTC
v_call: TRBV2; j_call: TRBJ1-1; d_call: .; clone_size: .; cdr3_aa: CASSGGQMNTEAFF; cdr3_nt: TGTGCCAGCAGTGGCGGACAAATGAACACTGAAGCTTTCTTT